A selection of T cell receptor beta chains follows, all from one sample in a study of T cell clonotyping in hematopoietic cell transplantation. The repertoire was sequenced with immunoSEQ multiplex PCR; TCRdb's copy has only in-frame clones and lacks some. The sample has roughly 9,800 clones, around 87% seen once. The sequencing here drew on peripheral blood mononuclear cells, taken before stem cell transplant. These receptors all stem from a woman in her forties or fifties with chronic myeloid leukemia. Some clones in this sample may be carry-over from other donors' samples. The CDR3 runs from the conserved cysteine through the conserved F or W. The order of the fields is D gene, V gene, J gene, clone size, CDR3 DNA, CDR3 protein. The D gene is left open where the match is weak. Where a row states a size, it is once, few, many or the class of an expanded clone; other rows omit it.

d_gene: NA; v_gene: TRBV19; j_gene: TRBJ2-3; abundance: once; CDR3nt: TGTGCCAGTATGGACAGCCGCACAGATACGCAGTATTTT; CDR3aa: CASMDSRTDTQYF
d_gene: NA; v_gene: TRBV5-6; j_gene: TRBJ2-5; abundance: NA; CDR3nt: TGTGCCAGCAACGGTCTGGGGTGGGACGGTCAAGAGACCCAGTACTTC; CDR3aa: CASNGLGWDGQETQYF
d_gene: NA; v_gene: TRBV2; j_gene: TRBJ2-6; abundance: NA; CDR3nt: TGTGCCAGCAGTACGCATGATGCTGGGGCCAACGTCCTGACTTTC; CDR3aa: CASSTHDAGANVLTF
d_gene: NA; v_gene: TRBV5-1; j_gene: TRBJ2-5; abundance: NA; CDR3nt: TGCGCCAGCACCTCTGGCCTGAGAACACCCGGGGCCCAGTACTTC; CDR3aa: CASTSGLRTPGAQYF
d_gene: NA; v_gene: TRBV4-3; j_gene: TRBJ2-6; abundance: NA; CDR3nt: TGCGCCAGCAGCCACCGGGTGGGGGTCGGGCTTCTCTCTGGGGCCAACGTCCTGACTTTC; CDR3aa: CASSHRVGVGLLSGANVLTF
d_gene: NA; v_gene: TRBV28; j_gene: TRBJ2-1; abundance: NA; CDR3nt: TGTGCCAGCAGTTTATACGAGCAGTTCTTC; CDR3aa: CASSLYEQFF
d_gene: NA; v_gene: TRBV7-2; j_gene: TRBJ2-6; abundance: NA; CDR3nt: TGTGCCAGCAGCTTAGTGGGGGTCAGGACTTCTGGGGCCAACGTCCTGACTTTC; CDR3aa: CASSLVGVRTSGANVLTF
d_gene: NA; v_gene: TRBV30; j_gene: TRBJ1-3; abundance: NA; CDR3nt: TGTGCCTGGGAGACAGCGACTCTGGCCGGAAACACCATATATTTT; CDR3aa: CAWETATLAGNTIYF
d_gene: NA; v_gene: TRBV29-1; j_gene: TRBJ2-5; abundance: NA; CDR3nt: TGCAGCGTTGAAGATGGGAGAGGGGCCAGGACCCAGTACTTC; CDR3aa: CSVEDGRGARTQYF
d_gene: TRBD2; v_gene: TRBV5-6; j_gene: TRBJ2-1; abundance: once; CDR3nt: TGTGCCAGCAGCTTGGTTAGCGGGAGTTTTATCGATGAGCAGTTCTTC; CDR3aa: CASSLVSGSFIDEQFF
d_gene: NA; v_gene: TRBV19; j_gene: TRBJ2-2; abundance: once; CDR3nt: TGTGCCAGTAGTTCCCCGACGGTCCACACCGGGGAGCTGTTTTTT; CDR3aa: CASSSPTVHTGELFF
d_gene: TRBD1; v_gene: TRBV6-4; j_gene: TRBJ2-2; abundance: once; CDR3nt: TGTGCCAGCAGTGACGGGACAGGGGGCACCGGGGAGCTGTTTTTT; CDR3aa: CASSDGTGGTGELFF
d_gene: NA; v_gene: TRBV4-1; j_gene: TRBJ2-5; abundance: NA; CDR3nt: TGCGCCAGCAGCCAGTGGCGGAAAGAGACCCAGTACTTC; CDR3aa: CASSQWRKETQYF
d_gene: NA; v_gene: TRBV28; j_gene: TRBJ2-5; abundance: once; CDR3nt: TGTGCCAGCAGTTTAGAGGGGAGGGAGACCCAGTACTTC; CDR3aa: CASSLEGRETQYF
d_gene: TRBD2; v_gene: TRBV5-1; j_gene: TRBJ2-3; abundance: NA; CDR3nt: TGCGCCAGCACTAGCGGGTTAACCACAGATACGCAGTATTTT; CDR3aa: CASTSGLTTDTQYF
d_gene: NA; v_gene: TRBV5-6; j_gene: TRBJ1-2; abundance: NA; CDR3nt: TGTGCCAGCAGCGAGGGAGGGTTAGTGAGATACACCTTC; CDR3aa: CASSEGGLVRYTF
d_gene: NA; v_gene: TRBV27; j_gene: TRBJ1-1; abundance: NA; CDR3nt: TGTGCCAGCAGTCCTTCTCTTTGGACTGAAGCTTTCTTT; CDR3aa: CASSPSLWTEAFF